Following are 15 T cell receptor beta chains from one sample sequenced in a study of blood T cell repertoires in COVID-19. Data came from immunoSEQ multiplex PCR; TCRdb stores just in-frame clones and leaves some out. Of roughly 120,000 clones listed, approximately 90% are singletons. Source material: peripheral blood. These receptor sequences come from a woman in her fifties or sixties with acute or convalescent COVID-19.

This clone appeared a few times. The chain is built from TRBV30 and TRBJ2-1; D is undetermined. V was shortened by 0 bases and J by 2 bases, with 5 bases between the two germline ends. This CDR3 comprises 13 residues. Germline loops: CDR1 GTSNPN, CDR2 SVGIG (reference sequence). The CDR3 DNA follows: TGTGCCTGGAGTGTACGGGCCTACAATGAGCAGTTCTTC. The encoded protein is CAWSVRAYNEQFF. Complete variable domain (other parts from reference TRBV30 and TRBJ2-1): SQTIHQWPATLVQPVGSPLSLECTVEGTSNPNLYWYRQAAGRGLQLLFYSVGIGQISSEVPQNLSASRPQDRQFILSSKKLLLSDSGFYLCAWSVRAYNEQFFGPGTRLTVL.

This clone appeared a single time. The genes are TRBV28 and TRBJ1-1; D perhaps matches TRBD1 (5 bases). The CDR3 extends over 14 amino acids. V was clipped by 4 bases and J by 1 base, with 10 bases between them. CDR1 and CDR2 from the germline V gene are MDHEN and SYDVKM. The CDR3 region has the DNA TGTGCCAGCAGTTCCATCGGACAGAACACTGAAGCTTTCTTT. Amino acid sequence: CASSSIGQNTEAFF.

The V gene is TRBV5-1, the J gene TRBJ1-5; a possible D gene is TRBD1 (5 bases). Germline V gene lookup returns CDR1 SGHRS and CDR2 YFSETQ. The CDR3 loop spans 15 amino acids. The V end lost 0 bases, the J end lost 11 bases, and 18 bases lay between the germline ends. The DNA for the CDR3 is TGCGCCAGCAGCTTGGCGCCCCTGGGGGGGAGGACCCAGCATTTT. Its protein is CASSLAPLGGRTQHF.

The chain has TRBV5-6 and TRBJ2-5; D is ambiguous. Germline V gene data show CDR1 as SGHDT and CDR2 as YYEEEE. The CDR3 extends over 13 amino acids. V was cut by 1 base and J by 2 bases, with 6 bases left in between. The CDR3 is CASSLPSQETQYF. The DNA for the CDR3 is TGTGCCAGCAGCTTGCCCTCTCAAGAGACCCAGTACTTC.

This rearrangement joins TRBV3-1 (or the pseudogene TRBV3-2) to TRBJ2-2, with 9 bases that match TRBD2. The CDR3 loop spans 16 amino acids. J lost 2 bases, V lost 4 bases, and 5 bases had no gene match. The V gene's germline CDR1 is LGHDT and CDR2 YNNKEL (reference sequence). CDR3 bases: TGTGCCAGCAGCCGGCGGGGGGGCCTCAACACCGGGGAGCTGTTTTTT. Protein: CASSRRGGLNTGELFF.

The chain employs TRBV7-2 and TRBJ2-1; the match to TRBD2 covers 8 bases. Unmatched junction bases numbered 6, after V lost 5 bases and J lost 3 bases. The CDR3 has 15 residues. Per the germline V gene, CDR1 is SGHTA and CDR2 is FQGNSA. This CDR3 reads CASSKERGLYNEQFF. CDR3 in DNA: TGTGCCAGCAGCAAGGAGCGGGGGCTCTACAATGAGCAGTTCTTC.

DNA of the CDR3: TGTGCCAGTCAGGACGGGACAGGATACGAGCAGTACTTC. Translated, it gives CASQDGTGYEQYF. The gene calls are TRBV19 and TRBJ2-7, with 8 bases aligning to TRBD1. The CDR3 consists of 13 residues. J was trimmed by 4 bases and V by 8 bases; bases with no gene match: 7. Per germline, CDR1 LNHDA and CDR2 SQIVND (reference sequence).

This clone came up once. J is TRBJ1-1 and V is TRBV15; TRBD1 matches at 9 bases. CDR1 and CDR2 (germline): LNHNV, YYDKDF (reference sequence). The CDR3 length is 17 residues. V lost 4 bases, J lost 0 bases, and 9 bases stayed unmatched. The chain's CDR3 is CATSKRPGTGLNTEAFF. Here the CDR3 DNA reads TGTGCCACCAGCAAACGTCCCGGGACAGGGCTGAACACTGAAGCTTTCTTT.

The V call is TRBV24-1, the J call TRBJ2-6; TRBD1 agrees at 9 bases. From germline, CDR1 is KGHDR and CDR2 SFDVKD. The CDR3 consists of 16 residues. J was trimmed by 1 base and V by 10 bases; bases with no gene match: 7. The CDR3 is CATGQGKGSGANVLTF. The CDR3 region has the DNA TGTGCCACGGGACAGGGCAAAGGATCTGGGGCCAACGTCCTGACTTTC.

The chain recombines TRBV5-6 with TRBJ2-7, with TRBD1 as a possible D gene (6 bases). Trimming took 3 bases from V and 5 from J, leaving 18 bases between them. Germline V gene lookup returns CDR1 SGHDT and CDR2 YYEEEE. The CDR3 loop spans 15 amino acids. DNA of the CDR3: TGTGCCAGCAGCTGGGGGCCCCAGGGAGCGGACGAGCAGTACTTC. Translating it yields CASSWGPQGADEQYF.

A single count supports this clone. This chain connects TRBV28 to TRBJ2-1; weak D call: TRBD1 (5 bases). In germline, CDR1 is MDHEN, CDR2 SYDVKM. V shed 6 bases and J shed 3 bases, with 15 bases lying between them. The CDR3 sequence is 15 residues long. CDR3 DNA sequence: TGTGCCAGCAGACCCTCAGGGTTGCTCTACAATGAGCAGTTCTTC. Protein: CASRPSGLLYNEQFF.

The rearrangement uses TRBV24-1 and TRBJ1-2; D gene unclear. Germline loops: CDR1 KGHDR, CDR2 SFDVKD. Trimming cost V 5 bases and J 2 bases, with 8 bases left between them. The length of the CDR3 is 13 residues. The CDR3 nucleotides read TGTGCCACCAGTGTTACGGAGAACTATGGCTACACCTTC. It translates to CATSVTENYGYTF.

The chain links TRBV3-1 (or the pseudogene TRBV3-2) to TRBJ1-2; 10 bases fit TRBD1. V gave up 5 bases and J gave up 7 bases; unmatched junction bases: 4. Germline assignment: CDR1 LGHDT and CDR2 YNNKEL (reference sequence). This CDR3 spans 13 amino acids. CDR3 DNA: TGTGCCAGCAGCAGACAGGGGGCTATTGGCTACACCTTC. Its protein is CASSRQGAIGYTF.

This clone showed up just once. The V call is TRBV18, the J call TRBJ2-2, with TRBD1 matching 8 bases. Germline CDR1 KGHSH, CDR2 LQKENI. Trimming removed 1 base from V and 7 bases from J; junction bases left unmatched: 2. The CDR3 contains 14 residues. The CDR3 sequence: CASSPRGTGGELFF. The CDR3 DNA reads as TGTGCCAGCTCACCACGTGGGACAGGCGGGGAGCTGTTTTTT. Variable domain in full (rest from reference TRBV18 and TRBJ2-2): NAGVMQNPRHLVRRRGQEARLRCSPMKGHSHVYWYRQLPEEGLKFMVYLQKENIIDESGMPKERFSAEFPKEGPSILRIQQVVRGDSAAYFCASSPRGTGGELFFGEGSRLTVL.

The V gene is TRBV19, the J gene TRBJ1-5, with a weak D call TRBD1 (5 bases). The germline CDR1 and CDR2 sequences are LNHDA and SQIVND (reference sequence). V lost 0 bases and J 3 bases, leaving 6 bases between the germline ends. The CDR3 is 14 amino acids. The CDR3 DNA reads as TGTGCCAGTAGTATAGAGGGGCTCAATCAGCCCCAGCATTTT. Protein: CASSIEGLNQPQHF.